This T cell receptor (beta chain) is from a study of blood T cell repertoires in COVID-19. Study details: Sites across the United States, Italy and Spain contributed samples from acute and convalescent COVID-19.

This table comes from immunoSEQ multiplex PCR, and its TCRdb copy is limited to in-frame clones, with some not included. The sample shows 200,000 to 250,000 clones, about 80% of them seen only once. Symptom resolution, clearance, or two negative PCRs marked the recovered donors of Cohort 3. CDR1 is MDHEN, CDR2 SYDVKM, per germline. This CDR3 spans 14 amino acids. V lost 9 bases and J lost 9, with 21 bases in between. The sample taken for sequencing was PBMCs or T cells enriched from blood (not recorded which). J is TRBJ2-1 and V is TRBV28; the D gene is possibly TRBD2 (6 bases). The sequence was collected from a man aged 35-49 years who had recovered from COVID-19. In nucleotides, the CDR3 is TGTGCCAGTGAGGAGGTTAGAGGGAGGCCTGAGCAGTTCTTC. This encodes CASEEVRGRPEQFF.